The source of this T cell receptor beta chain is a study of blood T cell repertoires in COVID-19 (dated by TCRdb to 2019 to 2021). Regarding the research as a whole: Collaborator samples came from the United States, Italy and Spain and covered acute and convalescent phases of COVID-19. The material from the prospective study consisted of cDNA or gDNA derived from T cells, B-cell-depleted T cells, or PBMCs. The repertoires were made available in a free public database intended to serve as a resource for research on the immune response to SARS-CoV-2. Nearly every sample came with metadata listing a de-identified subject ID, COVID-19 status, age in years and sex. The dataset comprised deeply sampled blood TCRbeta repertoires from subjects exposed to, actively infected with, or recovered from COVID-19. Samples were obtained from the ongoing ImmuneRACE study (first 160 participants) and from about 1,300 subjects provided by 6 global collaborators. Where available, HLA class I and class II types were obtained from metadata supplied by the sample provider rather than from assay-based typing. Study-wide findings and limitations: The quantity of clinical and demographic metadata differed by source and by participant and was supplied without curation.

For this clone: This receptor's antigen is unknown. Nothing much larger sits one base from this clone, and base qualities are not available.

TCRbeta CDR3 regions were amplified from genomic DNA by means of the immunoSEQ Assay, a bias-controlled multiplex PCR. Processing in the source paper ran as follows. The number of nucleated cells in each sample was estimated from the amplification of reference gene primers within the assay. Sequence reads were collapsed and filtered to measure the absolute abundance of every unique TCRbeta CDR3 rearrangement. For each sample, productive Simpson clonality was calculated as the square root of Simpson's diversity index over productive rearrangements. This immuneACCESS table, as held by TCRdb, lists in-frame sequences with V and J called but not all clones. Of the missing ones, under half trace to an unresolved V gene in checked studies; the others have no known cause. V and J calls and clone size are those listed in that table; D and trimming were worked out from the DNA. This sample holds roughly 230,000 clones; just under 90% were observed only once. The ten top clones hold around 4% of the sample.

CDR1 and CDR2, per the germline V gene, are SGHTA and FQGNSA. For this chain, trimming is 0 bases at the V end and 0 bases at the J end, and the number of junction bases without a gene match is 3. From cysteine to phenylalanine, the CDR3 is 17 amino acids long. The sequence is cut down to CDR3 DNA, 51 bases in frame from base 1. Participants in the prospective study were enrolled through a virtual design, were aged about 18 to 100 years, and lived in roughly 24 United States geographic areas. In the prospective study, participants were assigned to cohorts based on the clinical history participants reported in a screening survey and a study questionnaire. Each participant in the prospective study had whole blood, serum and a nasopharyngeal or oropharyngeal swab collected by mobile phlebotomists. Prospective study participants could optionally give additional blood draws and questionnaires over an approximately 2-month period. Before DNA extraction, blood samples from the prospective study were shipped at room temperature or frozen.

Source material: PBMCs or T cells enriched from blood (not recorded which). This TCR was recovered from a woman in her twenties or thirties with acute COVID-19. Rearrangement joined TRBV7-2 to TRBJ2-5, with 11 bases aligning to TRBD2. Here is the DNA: TGTGCCAGCAGCTTAGCTAGCGGGGGGGCCCACCAAGAGACCCAGTACTTC. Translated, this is CASSLASGGAHQETQYF.